The 8 T cell receptor beta chains below were found in one sample sequenced in a study of regulatory T cells in long-lasting Graves disease. Documented time point: newly diagnosed GD, antithyroid drugs for less than 3 months. Making the TCR library involved RNA that had been extracted from PBMCs. Relying on iRepertoire HTBI primers and Arm-PCR of CDR3 regions, the team built TCR beta libraries. TCRdb reprocessed the multiplex PCR reads with MiXCR, giving one entry per CDR3 protein. The sample lists around 500,000 distinct CDR3 sequences, more than 10% occurring once. The sample was also reused in another study, on T cells in Graves' hyperthyroidism and ophthalmopathy.

The sequences come from peripheral blood mononuclear cells (PBMCs), collected at new diagnosis, from a patient treated with antithyroid drugs. These receptors all stem from a woman between 25 and 40 years old with Graves disease.

In its sample, this clonotype was seen a few times. The gene calls are TRBV10-1 and TRBJ2-7; D perhaps matches TRBD1 (6 bases). This CDR3 has 15 amino acids. Germline-derived CDR1 and CDR2 are WNHNN and SYGVQD (reference sequence). Trimming shortened V by 7 bases and J by 3 bases, and 19 bases separated the two germline ends. CDR3: CASIRRRQANYEQYF. In nucleotides, the CDR3 is TGCGCCAGCATTCGACGTAGACAGGCAAACTACGAGCAGTACTTC.

This clonotype occurred many times. V and J are TRBV11-2 and TRBJ2-5; tentatively, D is TRBD1 (6 bases). Germline-derived CDR1 and CDR2 are SGHAT and FQNNGV. Trimming shortened V by 6 bases and J by 5 bases, and 13 bases separated the two germline ends. This CDR3 is built from 13 residues. The CDR3 region is CASRRTGTETQYF. In DNA, the CDR3 is TGTGCCAGCAGGCGCACAGGGACCGAGACCCAGTACTTC.

The V gene is TRBV19, the J gene TRBJ2-1; 7 bases line up with TRBD2. The CDR3 runs to 16 residues. With 4 bases clipped from V and 3 bases from J, the junction kept 9 bases outside the gene matches. Looked up from germline, CDR1 is LNHDA and CDR2 is SQIVND (reference sequence). CDR3 bases: TGTGCCAGTAGTACGTATCTAGCGGCGTACTACAATGAGCAGTTCTTC. Amino acid sequence: CASSTYLAAYYNEQFF.

The table lists this clonotype with many counts. The chain carries TRBV9 and TRBJ2-7; no reliable D call. The V end was cut by 0 bases, the J end by 4 bases, with 8 bases between. The V gene's germline CDR1 is SGDLS and CDR2 YYNGEE. The CDR3 loop spans 13 amino acids. CDR3 residues: CASSVGNSYEQYF. The CDR3 DNA follows: TGTGCCAGCAGCGTAGGAAATTCGTACGAGCAGTACTTC.

This clonotype was detected a few times. This clone may be a read error of a much larger clone one base away. DNA of the CDR3: TGTGCCAGCAGTCCCAAACCGGGGTCGGGGGTAGGGGGTTCGCACGAGCAGTACTTC. It yields the protein CASSPKPGSGVGGSHEQYF. The gene calls are TRBV7-2 and TRBJ2-7; tentatively, D is TRBD1 or TRBD2 (6 bases each). V dropped 6 bases and J dropped 5 bases, with 32 bases sitting between them. There are 19 residues in the CDR3. Germline V gene lookup returns CDR1 SGHTA and CDR2 FQGNSA.

This clonotype appeared many times. The chain recombines TRBV29-1 with TRBJ2-5; 9 bases agree with TRBD1. This CDR3 comprises 14 residues. CDR1 and CDR2 (germline): SQVTM, ANQGSEA. The J segment lost 5 bases and the V segment lost 4 bases, leaving 8 bases of the junction unmatched. The CDR3 bases are TGCAGCGTTGTATGGCGGACAGGGGAGGAGACCCAGTACTTC. Its protein is CSVVWRTGEETQYF.

The sample holds many counts of this clonotype. The V call is TRBV3-1, the J call TRBJ1-1; D remains ambiguous. This CDR3 is 13 amino acids long. The germline CDR1 and CDR2 sequences are LGHDT and YNNKEL (reference sequence). V shed 6 bases and J shed 4 bases, with 12 bases lying between them. The CDR3 DNA sequence: TGTGCCAGCAGACTTAAGATGACCACTGAAGCTTTCTTT. Residues: CASRLKMTTEAFF.

This clonotype appeared a few times. The gene calls are TRBV19 and TRBJ2-3; D may be TRBD2 (6 bases). The V end lost 1 base, the J end lost 5 bases, and 10 bases lay between the germline ends. The CDR3 consists of 14 residues. Per germline, CDR1 LNHDA and CDR2 SQIVND (reference sequence). The DNA for the CDR3 is TGTGCCAGTAGTATAGTTGGAGGGGAAGATACGCAGTATTTT. This sequence encodes CASSIVGGEDTQYF.